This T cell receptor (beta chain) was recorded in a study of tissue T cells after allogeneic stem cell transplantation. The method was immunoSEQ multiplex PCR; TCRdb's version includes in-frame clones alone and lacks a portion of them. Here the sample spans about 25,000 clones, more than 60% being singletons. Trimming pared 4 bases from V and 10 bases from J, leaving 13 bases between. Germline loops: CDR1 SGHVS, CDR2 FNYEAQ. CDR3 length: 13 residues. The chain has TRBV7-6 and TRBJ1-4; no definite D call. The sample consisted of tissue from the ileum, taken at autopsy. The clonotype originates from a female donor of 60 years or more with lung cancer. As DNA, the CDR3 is TGTGCCAGCAGCTCCCCGGTCTTCGGAAAACTGTTTTTT. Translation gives CASSSPVFGKLFF.